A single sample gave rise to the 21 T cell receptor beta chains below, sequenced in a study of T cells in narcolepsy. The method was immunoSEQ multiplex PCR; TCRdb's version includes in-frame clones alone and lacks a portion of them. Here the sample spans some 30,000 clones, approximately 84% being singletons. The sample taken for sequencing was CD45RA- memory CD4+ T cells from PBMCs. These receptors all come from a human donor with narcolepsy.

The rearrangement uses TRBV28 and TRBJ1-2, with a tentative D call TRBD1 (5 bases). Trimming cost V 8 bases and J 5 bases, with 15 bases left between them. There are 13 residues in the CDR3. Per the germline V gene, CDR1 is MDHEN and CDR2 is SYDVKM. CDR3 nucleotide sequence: TGTGCCAGCGGCCGGGGGGTATATTATGGCTACACCTTC. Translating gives CASGRGVYYGYTF.

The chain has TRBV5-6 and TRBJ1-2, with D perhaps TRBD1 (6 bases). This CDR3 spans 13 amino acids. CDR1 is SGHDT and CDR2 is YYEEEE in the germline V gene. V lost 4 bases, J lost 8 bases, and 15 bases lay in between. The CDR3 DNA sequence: TGTGCCAGCAGCCCGGGGGGCGGGGGCGGCTACACCTTC. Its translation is CASSPGGGGGYTF.

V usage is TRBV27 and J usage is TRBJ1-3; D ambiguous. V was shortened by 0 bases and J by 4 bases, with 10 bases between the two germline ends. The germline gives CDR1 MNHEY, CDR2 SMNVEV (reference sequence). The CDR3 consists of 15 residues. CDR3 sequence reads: CASSLSWGIGNTIYF. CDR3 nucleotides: TGTGCCAGCAGTTTATCCTGGGGTATCGGAAACACCATATATTTT.

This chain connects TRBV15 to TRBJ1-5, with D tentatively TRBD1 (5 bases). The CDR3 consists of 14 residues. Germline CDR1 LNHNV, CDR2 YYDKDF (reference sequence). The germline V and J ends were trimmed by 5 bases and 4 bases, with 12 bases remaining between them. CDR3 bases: TGTGCCACCAGCTTATTTGGGGGGAATCAGCCCCAGCATTTT. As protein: CATSLFGGNQPQHF.

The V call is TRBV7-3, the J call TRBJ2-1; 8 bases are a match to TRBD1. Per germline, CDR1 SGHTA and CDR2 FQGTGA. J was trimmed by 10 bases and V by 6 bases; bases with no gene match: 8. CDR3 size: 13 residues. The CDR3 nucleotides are TGTGCCAGCAGTCTAGACAGGGGAGTAGAGCAGTTCTTC. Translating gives CASSLDRGVEQFF.

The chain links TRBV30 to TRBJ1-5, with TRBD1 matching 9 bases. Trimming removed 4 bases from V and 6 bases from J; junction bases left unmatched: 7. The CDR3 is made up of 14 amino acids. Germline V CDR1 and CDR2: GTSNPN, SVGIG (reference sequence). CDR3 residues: CAWKGQGISQPQHF. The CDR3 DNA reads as TGTGCCTGGAAGGGACAGGGAATCAGTCAGCCCCAGCATTTT.

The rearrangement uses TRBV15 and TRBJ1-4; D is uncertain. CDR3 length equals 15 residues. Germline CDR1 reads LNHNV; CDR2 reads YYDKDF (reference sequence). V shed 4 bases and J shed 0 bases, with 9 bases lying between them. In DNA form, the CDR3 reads TGTGCCACCAGCAAGCGAAGTGCAACTAATGAAAAACTGTTTTTT. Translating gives CATSKRSATNEKLFF.

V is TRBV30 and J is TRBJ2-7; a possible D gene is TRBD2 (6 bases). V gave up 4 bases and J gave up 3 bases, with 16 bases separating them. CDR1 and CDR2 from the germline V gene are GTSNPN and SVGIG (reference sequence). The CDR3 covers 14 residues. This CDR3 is CAWTPGLGGYEQYF. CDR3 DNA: TGTGCCTGGACACCCGGGCTGGGGGGCTACGAGCAGTACTTC.

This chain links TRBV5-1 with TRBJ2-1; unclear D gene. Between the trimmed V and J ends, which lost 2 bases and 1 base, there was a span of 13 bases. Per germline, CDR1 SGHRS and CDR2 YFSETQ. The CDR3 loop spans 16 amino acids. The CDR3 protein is CASSFQGPASYNEQFF. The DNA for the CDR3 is TGCGCCAGCAGCTTTCAAGGGCCCGCTTCCTACAATGAGCAGTTCTTC.

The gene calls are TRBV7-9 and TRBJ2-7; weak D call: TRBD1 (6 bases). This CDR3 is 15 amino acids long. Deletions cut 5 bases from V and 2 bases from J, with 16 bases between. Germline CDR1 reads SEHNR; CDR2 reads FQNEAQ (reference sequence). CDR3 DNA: TGTGCCAGCAGCGAGACCGGGACAACTACCTACGAGCAGTACTTC. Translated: CASSETGTTTYEQYF.

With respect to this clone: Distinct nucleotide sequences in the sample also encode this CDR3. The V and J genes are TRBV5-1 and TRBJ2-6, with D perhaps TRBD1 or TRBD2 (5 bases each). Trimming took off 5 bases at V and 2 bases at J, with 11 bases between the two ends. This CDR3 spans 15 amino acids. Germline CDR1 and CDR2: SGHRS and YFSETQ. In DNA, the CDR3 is TGCGCCAGCAGGGGGACGGCGACTGGGGCCAACGTCCTGACTTTC. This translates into CASRGTATGANVLTF.

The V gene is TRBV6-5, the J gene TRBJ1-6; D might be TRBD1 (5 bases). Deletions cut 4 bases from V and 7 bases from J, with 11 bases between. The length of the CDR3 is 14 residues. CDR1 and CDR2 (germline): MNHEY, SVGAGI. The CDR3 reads CASSFGAGNSPLHF. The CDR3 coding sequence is TGTGCCAGCAGTTTCGGGGCAGGGAATTCACCCCTCCACTTT.

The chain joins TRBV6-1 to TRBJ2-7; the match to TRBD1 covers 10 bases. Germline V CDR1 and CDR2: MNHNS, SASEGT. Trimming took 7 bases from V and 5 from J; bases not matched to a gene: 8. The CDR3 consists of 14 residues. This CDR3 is CASTRDRGRNEQYF. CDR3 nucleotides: TGTGCCAGCACCCGCGACAGGGGGCGAAACGAGCAGTACTTC.

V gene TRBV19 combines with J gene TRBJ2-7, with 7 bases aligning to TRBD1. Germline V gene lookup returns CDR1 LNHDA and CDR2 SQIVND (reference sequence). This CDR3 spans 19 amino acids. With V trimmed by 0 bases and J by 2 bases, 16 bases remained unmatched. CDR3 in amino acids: CASSIDRKGAPPIPYEQYV. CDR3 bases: TGTGCCAGTAGTATAGATAGGAAGGGGGCCCCCCCCATCCCCTACGAGCAGTACGTC.

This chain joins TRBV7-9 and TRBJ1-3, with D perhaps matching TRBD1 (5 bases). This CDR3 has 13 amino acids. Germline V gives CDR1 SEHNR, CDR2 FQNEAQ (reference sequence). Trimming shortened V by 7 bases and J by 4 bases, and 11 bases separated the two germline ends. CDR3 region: CASTSKGGNTIYF. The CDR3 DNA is TGTGCCAGCACCTCCAAGGGGGGAAACACCATATATTTT.

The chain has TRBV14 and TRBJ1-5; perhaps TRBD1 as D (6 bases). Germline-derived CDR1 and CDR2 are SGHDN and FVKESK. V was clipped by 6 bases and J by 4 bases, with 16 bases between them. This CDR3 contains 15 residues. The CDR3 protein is CASSQSGGLNQPQHF. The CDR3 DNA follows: TGTGCCAGCAGTCAAAGCGGGGGCTTGAATCAGCCCCAGCATTTT.

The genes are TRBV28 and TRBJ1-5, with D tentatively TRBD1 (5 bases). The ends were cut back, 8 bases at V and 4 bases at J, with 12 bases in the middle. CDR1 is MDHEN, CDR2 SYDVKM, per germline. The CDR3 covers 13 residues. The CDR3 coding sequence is TGTGCCAGCCGGGACTTAACGAATCAGCCCCAGCATTTT. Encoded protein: CASRDLTNQPQHF.

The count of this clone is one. The CDR3 bases are TGTGCCAGCAGCTCGGGGGGGACCCAGTACTTC. Translated, it gives CASSSGGTQYF. The chain combines TRBV2 with TRBJ2-5, with 7 bases that match TRBD2. Per germline, CDR1 SNHLY and CDR2 FYNNEI. Trimming removed 6 bases from V and 7 bases from J; junction bases left unmatched: 2. The CDR3 sequence is 11 residues long.

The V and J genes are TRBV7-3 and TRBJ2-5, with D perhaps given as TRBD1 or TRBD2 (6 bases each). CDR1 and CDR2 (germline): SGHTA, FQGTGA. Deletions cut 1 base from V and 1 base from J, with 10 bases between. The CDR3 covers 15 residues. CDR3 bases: TGTGCCAGCAGCTTAATGCCGGGGGCCCAAGAGACCCAGTACTTC. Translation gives CASSLMPGAQETQYF.

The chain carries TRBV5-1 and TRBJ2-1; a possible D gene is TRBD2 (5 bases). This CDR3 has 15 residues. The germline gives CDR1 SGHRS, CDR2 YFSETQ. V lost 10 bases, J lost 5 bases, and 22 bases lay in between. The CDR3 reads CASQPGSGYHNEQFF. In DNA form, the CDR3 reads TGCGCCTCACAGCCGGGGAGCGGCTACCACAATGAGCAGTTCTTC.

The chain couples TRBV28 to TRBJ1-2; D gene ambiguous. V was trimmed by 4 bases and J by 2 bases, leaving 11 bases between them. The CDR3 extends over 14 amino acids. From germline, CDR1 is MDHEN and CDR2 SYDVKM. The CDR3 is CASSSPAGNYGYTF. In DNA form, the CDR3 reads TGTGCCAGCAGTTCTCCGGCAGGAAACTATGGCTACACCTTC.